These 29 T cell receptor beta chains were all obtained from the same sample, sequenced in a study of T cells in Graves' hyperthyroidism and ophthalmopathy (dated by TCRdb to between 2018 and 2021). The library came from multiplex PCR. The run used an Illumina HiSeq 2000. Amplification of TCR beta CDR3 regions was carried out from RNA transcripts. The TCR CDR3 was subjected to a first round of RT-PCR using the HTBI primer set and the Qiagen OneStep RT-PCR kit. TCRdb reprocessing: public reads trimmed at Q25 with fastp, clones called with MiXCR, in-frame beta chains kept. Entries that share a CDR3 protein sequence are merged under the most common genes and DNA. The sample table contains approximately 200,000 distinct CDR3 sequences; only one count was recorded for about 17% of them. 35% to 50% of the sample goes to the ten largest clones. Material for sequencing was blood. These receptors were collected from a middle-aged man with Graves' hyperthyroidism.

The count of this clonotype is one. V and J are TRBV11-2 and TRBJ2-5, with 9 bases identical to TRBD1. This CDR3 is 16 amino acids long. The V gene's germline CDR1 is SGHAT and CDR2 FQNNGV. The V and J ends lost 3 bases and 5 bases, in that order; junction bases with no gene match: 10. CDR3 sequence (DNA): TGTGCCAGCAGCTTCTCACAGGGGGCAGGAAGGGAGACCCAGTACTTC. Translation: CASSFSQGAGRETQYF.

V usage is TRBV19 and J usage is TRBJ2-5; 9 positions match TRBD1. The V segment lost 4 bases and the J segment 5 bases; nucleotides outside the gene matches: 5. This CDR3 is 14 amino acids long. Germline V gene data show CDR1 as LNHDA and CDR2 as SQIVND (reference sequence). CDR3: CASSTQGARETQYF. The CDR3 DNA reads as TGTGCCAGTAGTACACAGGGGGCCCGTGAGACCCAGTACTTC.

This chain joins TRBV6-2 or TRBV6-3 and TRBJ2-1; D ambiguous. The CDR3 covers 18 residues. Per the germline V gene, CDR1 is MNHEY and CDR2 is SVGEGT. V lost 2 bases and J lost 0, with 17 bases in between. Here the CDR3 reads CASSYPTAPQTSYNEQFF. In DNA form, the CDR3 reads TGTGCCAGCAGTTACCCAACCGCCCCCCAAACCTCCTACAATGAGCAGTTCTTC.

This clonotype appeared many times. The gene calls are TRBV15 and TRBJ2-7; perhaps TRBD1 as D (5 bases). The CDR3 spans 13 residues. Germline loops: CDR1 LNHNV, CDR2 YYDKDF (reference sequence). Trimming shortened V by 3 bases and J by 4 bases, and 10 bases separated the two germline ends. For the CDR3, the DNA is TGTGCCACCAGCAGGGACCGACAGTACGAGCAGTACTTC. It translates to CATSRDRQYEQYF.

This clonotype showed up many times. CDR3 nucleotide sequence: TGTGCCAGCAGTTCCAGGGGGCTCAATGAAAAACTGTTTTTT. Translating gives CASSSRGLNEKLFF. This chain joins TRBV28 and TRBJ1-4, with 8 nucleotides matching TRBD1. The V gene's germline CDR1 is MDHEN and CDR2 SYDVKM. J gave up 5 bases and V 4 bases, and 3 bases lay outside the gene matches. The CDR3 is 14 amino acids.

The genes are TRBV28 and TRBJ1-4; D gene uncertain. The V and J ends lost 3 bases and 3 bases respectively, with 8 bases between them. There are 14 residues in the CDR3. Germline loops: CDR1 MDHEN, CDR2 SYDVKM. This CDR3 is CASSFTDANEKLFF. The DNA of the CDR3 is TGTGCCAGCAGTTTCACCGACGCTAATGAAAAACTGTTTTTT.

This clonotype has a count of ten or more. The V and J genes are TRBV20-1 and TRBJ2-7; D remains unclear. V dropped 3 bases and J dropped 0 bases, with 12 bases sitting between them. The CDR3 contains 14 residues. Germline V lookup: CDR1 DFQATT, CDR2 SNEGSKA (reference sequence). CDR3 sequence reads: CSASRKAYSYEQYF. The CDR3 nucleotides are TGCAGTGCTAGCCGAAAAGCGTACTCCTACGAGCAGTACTTC.

Many counts were recorded for this clonotype. This chain uses TRBV28 with TRBJ1-5, with D possibly being TRBD1 (5 bases). V was clipped by 6 bases and J by 0 bases, with 15 bases between them. The CDR3 is 16 residues long. CDR1 is MDHEN and CDR2 is SYDVKM in the germline V gene. The CDR3 sequence: CASRPGGFYSNQPQHF. CDR3 coding DNA: TGTGCCAGCAGGCCCGGGGGGTTTTATAGCAATCAGCCCCAGCATTTT.

The chain carries TRBV7-9 and TRBJ1-2, with D possibly matching TRBD1 (6 bases). This CDR3 region has 16 residues. V was trimmed by 4 bases and J by 0 bases, leaving 15 bases between them. Germline loops: CDR1 SEHNR, CDR2 FQNEAQ (reference sequence). The CDR3 is CASSWPRDTSNYGYTF. The CDR3 nucleotides read TGTGCCAGCAGCTGGCCCCGGGACACTTCTAACTATGGCTACACCTTC.

This clonotype has ten or more counts. V and J are TRBV7-6 and TRBJ1-1; D may be TRBD1 (6 bases). V lost 5 bases, J lost 5 bases, and 18 bases lay in between. CDR3 length: 15 amino acids. CDR1 is SGHVS and CDR2 is FNYEAQ in the germline V gene. CDR3 nucleotide sequence: TGTGCCAGCAGCAAAGGGGGTGGAGGGGCAACTGAAGCTTTCTTT. It encodes CASSKGGGGATEAFF.

This clonotype was seen many times. J is TRBJ1-1 and V is TRBV6-2 or TRBV6-3, with D unclear. This CDR3 comprises 13 residues. V was pared by 5 bases and J by 12 bases, with 19 bases between. Germline V gene data show CDR1 as MNHEY and CDR2 as SVGEGT. CDR3 sequence (DNA): TGTGCCAGCAGTCAGAGGACCCCCCCGGGAACTTTCTTT. This translates into CASSQRTPPGTFF.

This clonotype has more than one count but fewer than ten. The rearrangement uses TRBV2 and TRBJ2-5; 8 nucleotides align to TRBD2. The CDR3 is made up of 14 amino acids. Germline V gene data show CDR1 as SNHLY and CDR2 as FYNNEI. With 3 bases clipped from V and 4 bases from J, the junction kept 4 bases outside the gene matches. The CDR3: CASSDGRVGETQYF. CDR3 in DNA: TGTGCCAGCAGTGACGGGAGGGTGGGAGAGACCCAGTACTTC.

This clonotype was seen at least ten times. The chain has TRBV27 and TRBJ2-2; D not resolved. Trimming left V 5 bases short and J 3 bases short, with 10 bases between. Germline assignment: CDR1 MNHEY and CDR2 SMNVEV (reference sequence). This CDR3 spans 14 amino acids. The CDR3 DNA sequence: TGTGCCAGCAGTCCCCTCTCAGACACCGGGGAGCTGTTTTTT. This encodes CASSPLSDTGELFF.

This clonotype has a count of ten or more. The V call is TRBV2, the J call TRBJ1-2; possibly TRBD1 for D (5 bases). Trimming shortened V by 8 bases and J by 4 bases, and 11 bases separated the two germline ends. This CDR3 spans 12 amino acids. Germline V gene sequence: CDR1 SNHLY, CDR2 FYNNEI. The CDR3 sequence is CASSGGVYGYTF. Here the CDR3 DNA reads TGTGCCAGCTCGGGAGGGGTCTATGGCTACACCTTC.

There are many counts of this clonotype. This chain joins TRBV7-8 and TRBJ2-1; D not certain. Per the germline V gene, CDR1 is SGHVS and CDR2 is FQNEAQ. The germline V and J ends were trimmed by 2 bases and 0 bases, with 2 bases remaining between them. The CDR3 sequence is 13 residues long. The CDR3 DNA sequence: TGTGCCAGCAGCTTAATCTCCTACAATGAGCAGTTCTTC. It yields the protein CASSLISYNEQFF.

This clonotype was detected many times. The chain links TRBV12-3 or TRBV12-4 to TRBJ2-5; 9 bases fit TRBD1. The junction had 10 bases not matched to a gene; V was cut back by 5 bases and J by 3 bases. This CDR3 is built from 16 residues. The CDR3: CASSPRWGQGKETQYF. CDR3 DNA: TGTGCCAGCAGTCCAAGATGGGGACAGGGTAAAGAGACCCAGTACTTC.

V usage is TRBV7-3 and J usage is TRBJ2-4, with 13 bases lining up with TRBD2. CDR3 length equals 15 residues. Per germline, CDR1 SGHTA and CDR2 FQGTGA. The junction had 6 bases not matched to a gene; V was cut back by 5 bases and J by 8 bases. The chain's CDR3 is CASSRLAGGGDIQYF. DNA for the CDR3: TGTGCCAGCAGCCGACTAGCGGGGGGCGGGGACATTCAGTACTTC.

This chain connects TRBV7-2 to TRBJ2-7; 9 bases are a match to TRBD1. CDR3 length equals 14 residues. The V gene end was trimmed by 6 bases and the J gene end by 6 bases; junction bases not matched to a gene: 9. Germline V gene lookup returns CDR1 SGHTA and CDR2 FQGNSA. The CDR3 here is CASRSTGTGLEQYF. DNA of the CDR3: TGTGCCAGCAGATCCACCGGGACAGGGCTCGAGCAGTACTTC.

This clonotype was seen ten or more times. The genes are TRBV7-2 and TRBJ2-5; 7 bases line up with TRBD2. This CDR3 contains 15 residues. V was pared by 4 bases and J by 1 base, with 6 bases of the junction left unmatched. Germline CDR1 is SGHTA and CDR2 is FQGNSA. For the CDR3, the DNA is TGTGCCAGCAGCTGGCGGGGGATAGGCCAAGAGACCCAGTACTTC. It yields the protein CASSWRGIGQETQYF.

The chain recombines TRBV20-1 with TRBJ2-6; tentative D call: TRBD2 (5 bases). V lost 1 base and J lost 4, with 14 bases in between. Germline V lookup: CDR1 DFQATT, CDR2 SNEGSKA (reference sequence). The length of the CDR3 is 16 residues. This chain's CDR3 is CSARGTPSGGANVLTF. The CDR3 DNA reads as TGCAGTGCTAGAGGAACACCCTCGGGGGGGGCCAACGTCCTGACTTTC.

This clonotype was counted ten times or more. V gene TRBV7-2 combines with J gene TRBJ1-6; tentative D call: TRBD1 (5 bases). Looked up from germline, CDR1 is SGHTA and CDR2 is FQGNSA. The V gene lost 7 bases and the J gene lost 5 bases, with 12 bases spanning the gap. The CDR3 loop spans 14 amino acids. The CDR3 DNA sequence: TGTGCCAGCAAGGAGGGGTTCCATAATTCACCCCTCCACTTT. This encodes CASKEGFHNSPLHF.

This clonotype has ten or more counts. The chain couples TRBV2 to TRBJ1-2, with TRBD1 identical over 11 bases. The CDR3 covers 16 residues. V was pared by 10 bases and J by 1 base, with 11 bases of the junction left unmatched. Germline CDR1 is SNHLY and CDR2 is FYNNEI. The CDR3 DNA sequence: TGTGCCACCACCCCTGGGACAGGGGGTTTTAACTATGGCTACACCTTC. Translated: CATTPGTGGFNYGYTF.

Ten or more counts support this clonotype. The V call is TRBV20-1, the J call TRBJ1-1; weak D call: TRBD1 (5 bases). V dropped 3 bases and J dropped 1 base, with 12 bases sitting between them. The CDR3 totals 14 residues. The V gene's germline CDR1 is DFQATT and CDR2 SNEGSKA (reference sequence). The CDR3 nucleotides read TGCAGTGCTAGTTTGCGGGGGGAGAACACTGAAGCTTTCTTT. Protein product: CSASLRGENTEAFF.

This clonotype was seen a handful of times. The rearrangement joins TRBV19 to TRBJ1-3; D not certain. This CDR3 is 15 amino acids long. V was shortened by 7 bases and J by 2 bases, with 15 bases between the two germline ends. CDR1 and CDR2 (germline): LNHDA, SQIVND (reference sequence). The DNA of the CDR3 is TGTGCCAGTACCCGGGGTGGAGCGGCTGGAAACACCATATATTTT. It is translated as CASTRGGAAGNTIYF.

This clonotype was seen ten or more times. The junction does not match germline at one end; this may be a read error. The chain uses TRBV7-7 and TRBJ2-1; D is tentatively TRBD1 or TRBD2 (5 bases each). There are 13 residues in the CDR3. CDR1 and CDR2 from the germline V gene are SSHAT and FNYEAQ (reference sequence). DNA for the CDR3: TGTGCTAGCAGCCGATCGCTCGGGGCTCAGCAGTTCTTC. It specifies CASSRSLGAQQFF.

This clonotype was counted at least ten times. The CDR3 loop is CASTIFGYEQYF. Here the CDR3 DNA reads TGTGCCTCTACGATTTTTGGCTACGAGCAGTACTTC. V gene TRBV30 combines with J gene TRBJ2-7, with D hard to call. The CDR3 consists of 12 residues. CDR1 GTSNPN and CDR2 SVGIG come from the germline V gene (reference sequence). V lost 7 bases and J 3 bases, leaving 13 bases between the germline ends.

This clonotype came up a few times. DNA of the CDR3: TGTGCCAGCAGTCCCGGGCCCACCGGGACAGGGAACGAGCAGTACTTC. This translates into CASSPGPTGTGNEQYF. This chain joins TRBV27 and TRBJ2-7, with 9 bases matching TRBD1. J gave up 5 bases and V 5 bases, and 13 bases lay outside the gene matches. Per germline, CDR1 MNHEY and CDR2 SMNVEV (reference sequence). This CDR3 spans 16 amino acids.

This clonotype occurred a few times. This chain uses TRBV9 with TRBJ1-2; no reliable D call. CDR3 length: 15 residues. Trimming removed 0 bases from V and 2 bases from J, with 11 bases in between. Germline V lookup: CDR1 SGDLS, CDR2 YYNGEE. The CDR3 DNA reads as TGTGCCAGCAGCGTAGATGGCCGGCACAACTATGGCTACACCTTC. It yields the protein CASSVDGRHNYGYTF.

This clonotype was detected ten times or more. The chain employs TRBV2 and TRBJ2-2; D is ambiguous. Germline loops: CDR1 SNHLY, CDR2 FYNNEI. The CDR3 has 12 amino acids. Between the trimmed V and J ends, which lost 3 bases and 6 bases, there was a span of 5 bases. CDR3 residues: CASSEFSGELFF. The CDR3 region has the DNA TGTGCCAGCAGTGAGTTCTCCGGGGAGCTGTTTTTT.